The entry below gives a single TCR beta chain sequence along with its context. This clonotype was counted between two and nine times. Its cognate antigen has yet to be identified. Per-base quality was not reported, and no clone a single base away is much larger than it. The sample is drawn from a study of T-cell memory formation after mild COVID-19 (dated by TCRdb to the early 2020s). Notes on the research overall: Most TCR sequence clusters were specific to one of the two donors. T-cell clones expanding and contracting after mild COVID-19 in a couple of donors were tracked by longitudinal TCRalpha and TCRbeta repertoire sequencing. The cohort was made up of two young adult volunteers, one female and one male, who were previously healthy.

Ficoll-Paque density gradient centrifugation was used to isolate PBMCs. For CDR1 and CDR2, the germline V gene (reference sequence) lists DFQATT and SNEGSKA. V loses 1 base, J loses 2 bases, and the germline ends lie 27 bases apart. From the cysteine up to the phenylalanine, the CDR3 has a length of 19 residues. CDR3 DNA is the only sequence kept; it has 57 bases, read in frame from the first base. What the research found in general, with its limitations: SARS-CoV-2 specificity was not confirmed for the second-wave clones peaking on day 37. Clones that contracted from day 15 to 85 showed balanced CD4/CD8 phenotypes, whereas a second wave of clones that expanded from day 15 to 37 leaned towards CD4+. The study covered only a couple of mild cases, and larger cohorts including severe cases with pre-infection samples were considered necessary. Some responding clones were detected in pre-infection memory, which suggested that pre-existing cross-reactive memory T cells had joined the SARS-CoV-2 response. Contracting CD4+ clones were located mainly in the CM and EM memory subsets, whereas CD8+ clones were found to be enriched in EMRA.

Sequencing was carried out with an Illumina NovaSeq 6000. cDNA libraries for TCRalpha and TCRbeta were prepared by 5'RACE using constant-segment primers, with sample barcodes and unique molecular identifiers added. Trizol reagent was used to extract RNA from every sample. Library amplification was performed in two PCR steps, and a second sample barcode and Illumina TruSeq adapters were introduced in the second step. The libraries were sequenced on an Illumina NovaSeq using 2 x 150 bp paired-end reads. As for the authors' bioinformatics: The reads were demultiplexed and collapsed into UMI-guided consensus sequences using migec v1.2.7. Using mixcr v2.1.11, UMI consensuses were aligned to TRA and TRB V and J templates and then assembled into clonotypes. A clonotype was counted as expanded or contracted only if both edgeR and NoisET called the change significant, with noise models trained on biological replicates. edgeR calls used a false discovery rate-adjusted p below 0.01 and a log2 fold-change threshold of 1. As an exploratory analysis of dynamics, PCA with hierarchical clustering was applied to max-normalized trajectories of the 1000 most abundant clonotypes. Each responding clone was given a CD4 or CD8 phenotype based on the CD4+ and CD8+ repertoires, which had been sequenced separately. TCRdb ran its own pipeline on the public reads, namely fastp trimming at Q25 and MiXCR clone calling, and kept in-frame beta chains. Each CDR3 protein appears once, grouped with its most common genes and DNA. None of the V and J calls come from the authors' own analysis; TCRdb made them. This sample lists 55,000 to 75,000 distinct CDR3 sequences; about a quarter were detected once. The top ten constitute roughly 45% of the sample.

This sequence was found in a man aged 18 to 29 who had mild COVID-19 (a few samples of this study predate the infection). The sample titles of this study are shuffled in the database, so cell type and time point are left out; the donor was told from shared clones. Sequencing was done on a sample of PBMCs or a T cell subset sorted from them (not recorded which). Rearrangement joined TRBV20-1 to TRBJ2-7; the D gene could be either TRBD1 or TRBD2, each agreeing at 5 bases. The nucleotides read TGCAGTGCTAGAGCCAGGAGGCCCCCACGAACGGGGCCGACCTACGAGCAGTACTTC. It translates as CSARARRPPRTGPTYEQYF.